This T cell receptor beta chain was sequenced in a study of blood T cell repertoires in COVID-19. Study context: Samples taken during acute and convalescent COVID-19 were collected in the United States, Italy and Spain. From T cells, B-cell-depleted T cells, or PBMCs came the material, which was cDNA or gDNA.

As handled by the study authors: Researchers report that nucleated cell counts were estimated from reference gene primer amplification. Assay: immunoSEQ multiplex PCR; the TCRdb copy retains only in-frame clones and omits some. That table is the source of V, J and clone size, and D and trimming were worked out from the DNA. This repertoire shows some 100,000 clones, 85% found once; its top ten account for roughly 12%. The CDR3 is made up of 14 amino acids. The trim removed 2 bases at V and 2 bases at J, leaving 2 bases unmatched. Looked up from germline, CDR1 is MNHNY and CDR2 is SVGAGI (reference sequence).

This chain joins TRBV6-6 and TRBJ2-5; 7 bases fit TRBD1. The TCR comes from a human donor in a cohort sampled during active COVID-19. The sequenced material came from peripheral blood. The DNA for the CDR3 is TGTGCCAGCAGTTACCCGGGACAGCAAGAGACCCAGTACTTC. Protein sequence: CASSYPGQQETQYF.